These T cell receptor beta chains were read from a single sample in a study of blood T cell repertoires in COVID-19. Libraries were prepared by immunoSEQ multiplex PCR; TCRdb keeps only in-frame clonotypes and omits some of them. In the table there are 150,000 to 200,000 clones, roughly 90% of which are singletons. Sequencing was performed on peripheral blood. Receptors were obtained from a man aged 25 to 40 with COVID-19, enrolled during active disease. CDR3s include the opening cysteine and the closing phenylalanine or tryptophan. D genes are given only for firm matches. Size is stated for part of the rows, as once, few or many counts, or as a class when the clone is expanded.

TRBJ1-1,.,TRBV19,.,CASRTHEGTEAFF,TGTGCCAGTAGGACACACGAGGGAACTGAAGCTTTCTTT
TRBJ2-2,.,TRBV28,.,CASSFRLDTGELFF,TGTGCCAGCAGTTTCAGGTTGGATACCGGGGAGCTGTTTTTT
TRBJ1-5,TRBD1,TRBV28,.,CASADLVGQGGNQPQHF,TGTGCCAGCGCAGACCTTGTCGGACAGGGGGGCAATCAGCCCCAGCATTTT
TRBJ2-1,TRBD2,TRBV28,.,CASSPAASGSWNEQFF,TGTGCCAGCAGTCCCGCGGCCAGCGGGAGTTGGAATGAGCAGTTCTTC
TRBJ1-2,.,TRBV5-8,.,CASTTHLPQSNYGYTF,TGTGCCAGCACCACCCACCTCCCCCAGTCGAACTATGGCTACACCTTC
TRBJ2-2,TRBD1,TRBV19,.,CASSIGTANTGELFF,TGTGCCAGTAGTATCGGGACAGCGAACACCGGGGAGCTGTTTTTT
TRBJ1-3,.,TRBV3-1/TRBV3-2,.,CASSLRGSGNTIYF,TGTGCCAGCAGCCTTAGGGGGTCTGGAAACACCATATATTTT
TRBJ2-7,TRBD2,TRBV11-2,.,CASSLSGLAGGYNEQYF,TGTGCCAGCAGCTTGTCGGGCCTAGCGGGGGGGTATAACGAGCAGTACTTC
TRBJ1-2,.,TRBV6-6,.,CASSPDSSSFSWYGYTF,TGTGCCAGCAGTCCGGACAGCTCCTCCTTCTCCTGGTATGGCTACACCTTC
TRBJ1-2,TRBD1,TRBV6-5,many,CASSPGGPYYGYTF,TGTGCCAGCAGCCCAGGGGGGCCCTACTATGGCTACACCTTC
TRBJ2-1,TRBD2,TRBV18,.,CASSPAGGPSNEQFF,TGTGCCAGCTCACCTGCGGGGGGGCCTTCCAATGAGCAGTTCTTC
TRBJ2-1,TRBD1,TRBV6-1,few,CASSEKWDRVNNEQFF,TGTGCCAGCAGTGAAAAATGGGACAGGGTCAACAATGAGCAGTTCTTC
TRBJ1-2,TRBD1,TRBV19,.,CASRTGTVYGYTF,TGTGCCAGTAGAACCGGGACAGTCTATGGCTACACCTTC
TRBJ2-7,TRBD2,TRBV29-1,.,CSVVGSGSYEQYF,TGCAGCGTGGTAGGTAGCGGGAGCTACGAGCAGTACTTC
TRBJ2-3,.,TRBV12-2,.,CASRFYRASTDTQYF,TGTGCAAGTCGCTTTTACAGAGCTAGCACAGATACGCAGTATTTT
TRBJ2-7,.,TRBV7-8,.,CASSLKAGGSYEQYF,TGTGCCAGCAGCTTAAAGGCAGGGGGGTCCTACGAGCAGTACTTC
TRBJ2-3,TRBD1,TRBV19,.,CASSATGVATDTQYF,TGTGCCAGTAGTGCCACAGGGGTAGCGACAGATACGCAGTATTTT
TRBJ2-1,TRBD2,TRBV10-1,.,CASSESFGLAGGLNYNEQFF,TGCGCCAGCAGTGAGTCGTTTGGACTAGCGGGGGGGCTTAACTACAATGAGCAGTTCTTC
TRBJ2-1,TRBD2,TRBV30,.,CAWEGLAEGNNEQFF,TGTGCCTGGGAAGGTCTAGCGGAAGGTAACAATGAGCAGTTCTTC
TRBJ2-2,.,TRBV11-1,.,CASSFWSPVATGELFF,TGTGCCAGCAGCTTTTGGTCTCCAGTGGCCACCGGGGAGCTGTTTTTT
TRBJ1-1,.,TRBV6-5,.,CASSYVRELGTEAFF,TGTGCCAGCAGTTACGTGAGGGAATTAGGCACTGAAGCTTTCTTT
TRBJ2-3,TRBD1,TRBV7-2,.,CASSPGGPSTDTQYF,TGTGCCAGCAGCCCAGGGGGCCCTAGCACAGATACGCAGTATTTT